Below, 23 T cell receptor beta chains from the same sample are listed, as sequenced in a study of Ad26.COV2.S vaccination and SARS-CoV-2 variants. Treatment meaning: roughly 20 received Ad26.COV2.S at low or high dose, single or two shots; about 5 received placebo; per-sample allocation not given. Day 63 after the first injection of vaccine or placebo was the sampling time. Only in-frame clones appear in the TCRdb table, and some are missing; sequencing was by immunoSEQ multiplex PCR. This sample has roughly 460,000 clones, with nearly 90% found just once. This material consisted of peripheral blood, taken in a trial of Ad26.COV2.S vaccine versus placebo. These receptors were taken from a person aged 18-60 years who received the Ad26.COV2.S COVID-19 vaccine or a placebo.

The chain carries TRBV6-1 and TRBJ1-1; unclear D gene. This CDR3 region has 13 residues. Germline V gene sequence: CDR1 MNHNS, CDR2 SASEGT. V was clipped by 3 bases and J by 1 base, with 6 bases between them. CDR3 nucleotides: TGTGCCAGCAGTGATTCAACGAACACTGAAGCTTTCTTT. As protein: CASSDSTNTEAFF.

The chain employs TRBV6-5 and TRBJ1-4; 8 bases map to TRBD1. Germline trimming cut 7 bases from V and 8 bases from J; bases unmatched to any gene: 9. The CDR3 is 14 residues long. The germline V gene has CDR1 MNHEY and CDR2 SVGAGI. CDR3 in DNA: TGTGCCAGCAATAACGGGGGGACAGGAGAAAAACTGTTTTTT. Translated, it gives CASNNGGTGEKLFF.

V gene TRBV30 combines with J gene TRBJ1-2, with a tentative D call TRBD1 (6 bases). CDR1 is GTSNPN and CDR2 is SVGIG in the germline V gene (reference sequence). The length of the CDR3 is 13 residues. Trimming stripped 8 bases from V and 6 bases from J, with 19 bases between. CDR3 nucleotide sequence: TGTGCCCGTTCTCAGGGGTTCGTGGATGGCTACACCTTC. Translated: CARSQGFVDGYTF.

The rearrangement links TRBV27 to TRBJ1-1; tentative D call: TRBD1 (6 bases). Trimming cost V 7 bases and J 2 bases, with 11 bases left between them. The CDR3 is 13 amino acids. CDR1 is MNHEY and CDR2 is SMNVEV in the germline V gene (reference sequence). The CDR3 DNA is TGTGCCAGCATTGAACAGGGAAACACTGAAGCTTTCTTT. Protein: CASIEQGNTEAFF.

CDR3 amino acids: CASSQDIRYEQYF. The CDR3 DNA reads TGCGCCAGCAGCCAAGACATCCGCTACGAGCAGTACTTC. The chain joins TRBV4-3 to TRBJ2-7, with D hard to call. V lost 0 bases and J lost 3, with 6 bases in between. Germline CDR1 reads LGHNA; CDR2 reads YSLEER. This CDR3 contains 13 residues.

The CDR3 bases are TGTGCCAGCAGTTTATCAGTCCTAGAGCAGGGCACCGGGGAGCTGTTTTTT. Its protein product is CASSLSVLEQGTGELFF. V and J are TRBV27 and TRBJ2-2; a weak D match, TRBD1 (5 bases). The CDR3 contains 17 residues. The V gene lost 0 bases and the J gene lost 4 bases, with 15 bases spanning the gap. Looked up from germline, CDR1 is MNHEY and CDR2 is SMNVEV (reference sequence).

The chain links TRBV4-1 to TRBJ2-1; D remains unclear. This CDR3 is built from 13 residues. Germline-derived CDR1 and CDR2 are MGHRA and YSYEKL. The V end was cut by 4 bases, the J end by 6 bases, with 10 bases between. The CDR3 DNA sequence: TGCGCCAGCAGCCCCCGTACCGTCAATGAGCAGTTCTTC. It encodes CASSPRTVNEQFF.

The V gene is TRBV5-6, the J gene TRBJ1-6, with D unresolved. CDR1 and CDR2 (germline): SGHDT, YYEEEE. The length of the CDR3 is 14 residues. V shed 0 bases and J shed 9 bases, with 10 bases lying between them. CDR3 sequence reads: CASSLGRVASPLHF. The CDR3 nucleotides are TGTGCCAGCAGCTTGGGTCGGGTCGCTTCACCCCTCCACTTT. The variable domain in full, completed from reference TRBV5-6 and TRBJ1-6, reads DAGVTQSPTHLIKTRGQQVTLRCSPKSGHDTVSWYQQALGQGPQFIFQYYEEEERQRGNFPDRFSGHQFPNYSSELNVNALLLGDSALYLCASSLGRVASPLHFGNGTRLTVT.

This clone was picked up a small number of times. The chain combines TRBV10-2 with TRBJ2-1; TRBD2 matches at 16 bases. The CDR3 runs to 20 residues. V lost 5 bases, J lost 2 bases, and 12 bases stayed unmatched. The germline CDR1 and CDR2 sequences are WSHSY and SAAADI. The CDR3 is CASSFGFPGTSGRAYNEQFF. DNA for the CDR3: TGCGCCAGCAGTTTTGGGTTTCCCGGGACTAGCGGGAGGGCCTACAATGAGCAGTTCTTC.

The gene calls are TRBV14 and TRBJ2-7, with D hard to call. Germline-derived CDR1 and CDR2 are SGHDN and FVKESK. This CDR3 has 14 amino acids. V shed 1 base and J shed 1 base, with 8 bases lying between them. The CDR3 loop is CASSQVGSSYEQYF. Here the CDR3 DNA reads TGTGCCAGCAGCCAAGTGGGCAGTTCCTACGAGCAGTACTTC.

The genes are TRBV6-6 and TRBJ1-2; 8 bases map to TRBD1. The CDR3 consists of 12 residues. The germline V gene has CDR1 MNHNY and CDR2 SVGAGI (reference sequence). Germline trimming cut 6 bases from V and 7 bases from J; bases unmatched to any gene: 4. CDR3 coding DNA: TGTGCCAGCAGCCCCAGGGGGCCTGGCTACACCTTC. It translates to CASSPRGPGYTF.

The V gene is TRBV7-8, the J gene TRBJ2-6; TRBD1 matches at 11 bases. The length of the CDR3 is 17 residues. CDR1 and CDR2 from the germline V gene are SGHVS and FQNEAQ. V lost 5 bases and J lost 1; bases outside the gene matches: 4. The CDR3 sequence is CASSIRDRGSGANVLTF. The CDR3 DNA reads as TGTGCCAGCAGCATCCGGGACAGGGGGTCTGGGGCCAACGTCCTGACTTTC.

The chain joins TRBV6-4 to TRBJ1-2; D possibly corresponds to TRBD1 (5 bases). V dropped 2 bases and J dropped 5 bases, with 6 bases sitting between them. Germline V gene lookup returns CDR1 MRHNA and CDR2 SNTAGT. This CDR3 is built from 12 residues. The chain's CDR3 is CASSDRGYGYTF. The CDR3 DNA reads TGTGCCAGCAGTGACAGGGGTTATGGCTACACCTTC.

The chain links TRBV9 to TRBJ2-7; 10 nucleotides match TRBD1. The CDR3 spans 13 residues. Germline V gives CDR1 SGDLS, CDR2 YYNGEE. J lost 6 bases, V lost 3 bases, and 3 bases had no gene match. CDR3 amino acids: CASSARQGAEQYF. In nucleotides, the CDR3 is TGTGCCAGCAGCGCGCGACAGGGGGCCGAGCAGTACTTC.

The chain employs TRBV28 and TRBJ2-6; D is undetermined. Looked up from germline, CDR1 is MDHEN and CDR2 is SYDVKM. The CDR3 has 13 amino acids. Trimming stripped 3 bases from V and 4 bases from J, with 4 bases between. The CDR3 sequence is CASSFSGANVLTF. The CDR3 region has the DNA TGTGCCAGCAGTTTTTCCGGGGCCAACGTCCTGACTTTC.

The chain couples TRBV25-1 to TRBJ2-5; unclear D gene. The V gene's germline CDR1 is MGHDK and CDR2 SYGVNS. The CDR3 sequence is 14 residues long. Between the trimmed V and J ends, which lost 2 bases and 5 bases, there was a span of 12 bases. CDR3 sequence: CASSEGSWVETQYF. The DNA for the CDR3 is TGTGCCAGCAGTGAAGGTTCCTGGGTGGAGACCCAGTACTTC.

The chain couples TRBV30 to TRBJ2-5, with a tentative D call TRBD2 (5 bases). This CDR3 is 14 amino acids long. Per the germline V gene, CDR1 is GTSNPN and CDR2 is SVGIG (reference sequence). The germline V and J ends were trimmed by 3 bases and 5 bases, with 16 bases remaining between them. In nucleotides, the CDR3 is TGTGCCTGGAGGGATGGCACTCGGGGTGAGACCCAGTACTTC. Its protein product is CAWRDGTRGETQYF.

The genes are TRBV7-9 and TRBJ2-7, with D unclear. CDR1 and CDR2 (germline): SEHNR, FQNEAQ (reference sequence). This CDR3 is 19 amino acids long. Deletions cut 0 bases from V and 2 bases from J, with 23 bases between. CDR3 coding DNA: TGTGCCAGCAGCTTAGCGCGCGGCAGTGAAGTGCCTGGGGCCTACGAGCAGTACTTC. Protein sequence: CASSLARGSEVPGAYEQYF.

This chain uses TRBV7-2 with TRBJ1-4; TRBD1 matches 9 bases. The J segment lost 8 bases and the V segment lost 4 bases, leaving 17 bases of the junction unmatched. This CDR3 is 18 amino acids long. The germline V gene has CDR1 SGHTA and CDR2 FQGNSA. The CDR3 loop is CASSSNLGFRDRDEKLFF. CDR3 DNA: TGTGCCAGCAGCTCCAACCTTGGATTCCGGGACAGGGACGAAAAACTGTTTTTT.

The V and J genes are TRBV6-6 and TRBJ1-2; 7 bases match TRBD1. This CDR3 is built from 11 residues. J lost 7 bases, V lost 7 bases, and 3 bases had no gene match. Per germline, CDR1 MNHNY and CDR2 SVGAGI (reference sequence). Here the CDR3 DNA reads TGTGCCAGCACTACAGGGGCTGGCTACACCTTC. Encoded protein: CASTTGAGYTF.

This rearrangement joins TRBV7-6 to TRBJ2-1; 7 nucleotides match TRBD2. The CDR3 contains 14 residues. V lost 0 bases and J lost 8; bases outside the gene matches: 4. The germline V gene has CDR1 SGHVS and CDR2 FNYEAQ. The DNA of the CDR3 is TGTGCCAGCAGCTTAGCGGGAGGGCCCTATGAGCAGTTCTTC. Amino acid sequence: CASSLAGGPYEQFF.

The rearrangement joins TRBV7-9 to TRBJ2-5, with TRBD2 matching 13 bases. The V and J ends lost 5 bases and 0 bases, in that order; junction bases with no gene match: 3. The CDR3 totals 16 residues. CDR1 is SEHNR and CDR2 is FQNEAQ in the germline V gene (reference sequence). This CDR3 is CASSPGTSGNQETQYF. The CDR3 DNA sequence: TGTGCCAGCAGCCCTGGGACTAGCGGGAACCAAGAGACCCAGTACTTC.

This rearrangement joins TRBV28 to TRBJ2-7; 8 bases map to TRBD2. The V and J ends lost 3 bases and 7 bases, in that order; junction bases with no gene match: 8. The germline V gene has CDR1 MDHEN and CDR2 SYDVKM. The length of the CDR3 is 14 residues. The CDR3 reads CASSLTSEHREQYF. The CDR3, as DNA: TGTGCCAGCAGTTTGACTAGCGAGCACCGGGAGCAGTACTTC.